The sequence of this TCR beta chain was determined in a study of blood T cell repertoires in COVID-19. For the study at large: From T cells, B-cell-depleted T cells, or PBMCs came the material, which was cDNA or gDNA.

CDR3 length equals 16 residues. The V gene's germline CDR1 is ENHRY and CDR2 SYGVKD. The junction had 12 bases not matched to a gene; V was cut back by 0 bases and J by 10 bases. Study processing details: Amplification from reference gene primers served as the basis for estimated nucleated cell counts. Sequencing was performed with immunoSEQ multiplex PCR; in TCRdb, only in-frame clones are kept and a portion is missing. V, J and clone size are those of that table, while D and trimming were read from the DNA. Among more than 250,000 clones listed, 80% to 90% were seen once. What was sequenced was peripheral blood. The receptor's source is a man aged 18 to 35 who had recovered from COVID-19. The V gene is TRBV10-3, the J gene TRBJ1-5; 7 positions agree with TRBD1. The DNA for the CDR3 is TGTGCCATCAGTGAGTCGTTTGGACAGGACTATTCTCCCCAGCATTTT. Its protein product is CAISESFGQDYSPQHF.